The clone carrying this T cell receptor (beta chain) was seen once. The sample originates from a study of blood T cell repertoires in COVID-19. Looking at the study overall: Samples representing acute and convalescent COVID-19 were sourced from the United States, Italy and Spain. From T cells, B-cell-depleted T cells, or PBMCs came the material, which was cDNA or gDNA.

Unmatched junction bases numbered 1, after V lost 1 base and J lost 1 base. From germline, CDR1 is SGHNT and CDR2 YENEEA. CDR3 length: 15 amino acids. Original processing methods: How many nucleated cells were present was estimated from reference gene primer amplification. Here immunoSEQ multiplex PCR was the method, and the copy in TCRdb shows in-frame clones only, minus some. That table furnishes V, J and clone size, whereas the DNA furnished D and trimming. The profile shows 270,000 or so clones, roughly 89% of them singletons. This chain connects TRBV11-3 to TRBJ2-3; TRBD1 matches 8 bases. This TCR derives from a woman in her forties who had recovered from COVID-19. Specimen: peripheral blood. This chain's CDR3 is CASSLVQGGTDTQYF. The CDR3 DNA reads TGTGCCAGCAGCTTAGTACAGGGGGGCACAGATACGCAGTATTTT.